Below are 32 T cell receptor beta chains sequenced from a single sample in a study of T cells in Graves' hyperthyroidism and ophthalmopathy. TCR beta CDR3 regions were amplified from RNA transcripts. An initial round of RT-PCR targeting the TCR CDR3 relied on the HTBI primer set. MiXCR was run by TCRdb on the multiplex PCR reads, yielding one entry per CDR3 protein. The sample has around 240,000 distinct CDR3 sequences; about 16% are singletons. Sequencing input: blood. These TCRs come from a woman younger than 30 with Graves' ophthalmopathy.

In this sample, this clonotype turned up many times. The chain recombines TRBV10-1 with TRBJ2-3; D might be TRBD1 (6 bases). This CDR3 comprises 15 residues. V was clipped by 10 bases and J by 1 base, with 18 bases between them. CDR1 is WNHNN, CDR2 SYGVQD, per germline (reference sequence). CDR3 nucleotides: TGCGCCACCAAACGAAACAGGGCATGCACAGATACGCAGTATTTT. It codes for CATKRNRACTDTQYF.

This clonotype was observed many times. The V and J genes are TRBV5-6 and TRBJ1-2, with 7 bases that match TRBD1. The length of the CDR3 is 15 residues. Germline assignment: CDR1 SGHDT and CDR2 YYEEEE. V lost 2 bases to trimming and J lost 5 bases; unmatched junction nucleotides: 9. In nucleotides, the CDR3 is TGTGCCAGCAGCTTCCGAGACAGGGAGGGGTATGGCTACACCTTC. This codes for CASSFRDREGYGYTF.

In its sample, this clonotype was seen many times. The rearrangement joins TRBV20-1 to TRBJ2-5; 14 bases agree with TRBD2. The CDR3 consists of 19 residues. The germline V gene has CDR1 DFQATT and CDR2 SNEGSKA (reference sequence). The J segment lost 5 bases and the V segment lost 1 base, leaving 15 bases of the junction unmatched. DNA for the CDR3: TGCAGTGCTAGAGGGTCCGGGGAGGGACTAGCGGGAGTGGGGGAGACCCAGTACTTC. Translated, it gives CSARGSGEGLAGVGETQYF.

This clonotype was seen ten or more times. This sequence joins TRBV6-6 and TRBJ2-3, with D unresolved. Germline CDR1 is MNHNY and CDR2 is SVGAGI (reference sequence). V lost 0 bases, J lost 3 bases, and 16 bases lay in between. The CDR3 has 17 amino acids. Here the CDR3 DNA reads TGTGCCAGCAGTTACTCGCTTTCTAGGGCGGTAACAGATACGCAGTATTTT. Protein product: CASSYSLSRAVTDTQYF.

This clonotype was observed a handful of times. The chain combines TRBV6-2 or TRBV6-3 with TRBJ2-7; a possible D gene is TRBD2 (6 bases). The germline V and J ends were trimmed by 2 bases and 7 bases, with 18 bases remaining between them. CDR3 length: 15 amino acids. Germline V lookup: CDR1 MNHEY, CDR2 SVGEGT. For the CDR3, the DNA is TGTGCCAGCAGTTACGGGGGGACCCCCCCAGGGGAGCAGTACTTC. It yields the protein CASSYGGTPPGEQYF.

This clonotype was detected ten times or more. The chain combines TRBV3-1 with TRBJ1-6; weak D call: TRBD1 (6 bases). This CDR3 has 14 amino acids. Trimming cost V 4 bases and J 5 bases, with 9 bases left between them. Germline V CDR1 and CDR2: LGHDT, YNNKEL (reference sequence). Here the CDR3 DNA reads TGTGCCAGCAGCCCGGGACAAGATAATTCACCCCTCCACTTT. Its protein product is CASSPGQDNSPLHF.

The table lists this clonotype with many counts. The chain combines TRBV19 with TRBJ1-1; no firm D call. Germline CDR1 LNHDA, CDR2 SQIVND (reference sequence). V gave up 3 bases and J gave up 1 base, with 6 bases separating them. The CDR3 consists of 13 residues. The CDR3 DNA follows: TGTGCCAGTAGTATTGGGCGGAACACTGAAGCTTTCTTT. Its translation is CASSIGRNTEAFF.

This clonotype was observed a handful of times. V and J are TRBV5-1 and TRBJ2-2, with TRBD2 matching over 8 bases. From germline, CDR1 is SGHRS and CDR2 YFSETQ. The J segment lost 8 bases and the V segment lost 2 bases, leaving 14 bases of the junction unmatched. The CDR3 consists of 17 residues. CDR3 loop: CASSFSAGGGTIGELFF. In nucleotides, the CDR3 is TGCGCCAGCAGCTTCTCCGCTGGCGGGGGGACAATTGGGGAGCTGTTTTTT.

The CDR3 is CASSERGTSGDTQYF. The DNA for the CDR3 is TGTGCCAGCAGTGAACGAGGGACTAGTGGAGATACGCAGTATTTT. V usage is TRBV2 and J usage is TRBJ2-3, with 8 positions matching TRBD2. The CDR3 length is 15 residues. The germline V gene encodes CDR1 SNHLY and CDR2 FYNNEI. V lost 2 bases to trimming and J lost 5 bases; unmatched junction nucleotides: 6.

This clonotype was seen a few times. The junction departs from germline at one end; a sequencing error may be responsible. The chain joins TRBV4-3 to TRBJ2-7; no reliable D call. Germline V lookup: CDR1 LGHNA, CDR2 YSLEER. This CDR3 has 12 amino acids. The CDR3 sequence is CASSQDDNERYF. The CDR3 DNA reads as TGCGCCAGCAGCCAAGATGACAACGAGCGGTACTTC.

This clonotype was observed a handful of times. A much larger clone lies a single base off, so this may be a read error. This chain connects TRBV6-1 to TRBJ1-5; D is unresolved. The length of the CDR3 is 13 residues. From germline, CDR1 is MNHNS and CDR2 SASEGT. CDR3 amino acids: CASSEERRQPPHF. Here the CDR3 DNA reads TGTGCCAGCAGTGAAGAAAGACGTCAGCCCCCGCATTTT.

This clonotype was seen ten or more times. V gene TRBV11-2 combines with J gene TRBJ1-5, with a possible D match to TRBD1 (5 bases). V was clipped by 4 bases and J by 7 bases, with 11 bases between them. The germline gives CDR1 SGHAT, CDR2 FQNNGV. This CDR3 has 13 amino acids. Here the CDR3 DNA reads TGTGCCAGCAGCTATAGAGACAGCCAGCCCCAGCATTTT. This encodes CASSYRDSQPQHF.

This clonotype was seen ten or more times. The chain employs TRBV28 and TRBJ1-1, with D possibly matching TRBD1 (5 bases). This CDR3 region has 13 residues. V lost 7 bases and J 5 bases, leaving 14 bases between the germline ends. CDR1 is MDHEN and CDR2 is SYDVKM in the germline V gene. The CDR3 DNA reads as TGTGCCAGCACCTCCGGGGCCCAAACTGAAGCTTTCTTT. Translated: CASTSGAQTEAFF.

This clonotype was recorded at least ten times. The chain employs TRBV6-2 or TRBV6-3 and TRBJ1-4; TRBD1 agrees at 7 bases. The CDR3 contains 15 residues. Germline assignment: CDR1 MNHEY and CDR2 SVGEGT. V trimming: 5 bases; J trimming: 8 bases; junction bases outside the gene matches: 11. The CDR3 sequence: CASSTPGTVVEKLFF. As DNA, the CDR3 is TGTGCCAGCAGTACCCCTGGGACAGTCGTCGAAAAACTGTTTTTT.

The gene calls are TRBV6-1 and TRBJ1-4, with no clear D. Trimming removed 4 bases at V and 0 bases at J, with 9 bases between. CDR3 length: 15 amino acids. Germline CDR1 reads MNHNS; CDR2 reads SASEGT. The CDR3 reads CASSGGYATNEKLFF. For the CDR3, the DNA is TGTGCCAGCAGTGGTGGTTATGCAACTAATGAAAAACTGTTTTTT.

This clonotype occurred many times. The CDR3 spells CATSRLLAGMNNEQFF. The CDR3 nucleotides read TGTGCCACCAGCAGACTTCTAGCGGGAATGAACAATGAGCAGTTCTTC. This rearrangement joins TRBV15 to TRBJ2-1, with 9 bases matching TRBD2. V trimming: 2 bases; J trimming: 5 bases; junction bases outside the gene matches: 7. The CDR3 covers 16 residues. Per the germline V gene, CDR1 is LNHNV and CDR2 is YYDKDF (reference sequence). Full variable domain (missing parts from reference TRBV15 and TRBJ2-1): DAMVIQNPRYQVTQFGKPVTLSCSQTLNHNVMYWYQQKSSQAPKLLFHYYDKDFNNEADTPDNFQSRRPNTSFCFLDIRSPGLGDTAMYLCATSRLLAGMNNEQFFGPGTRLTVL.

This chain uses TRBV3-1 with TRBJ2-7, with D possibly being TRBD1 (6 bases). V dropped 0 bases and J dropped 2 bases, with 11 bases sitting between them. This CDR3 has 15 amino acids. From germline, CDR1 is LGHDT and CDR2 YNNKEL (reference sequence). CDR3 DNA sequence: TGTGCCAGCAGCCAAGATGCAACAGGGCCCTACGAGCAGTACTTC. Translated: CASSQDATGPYEQYF.

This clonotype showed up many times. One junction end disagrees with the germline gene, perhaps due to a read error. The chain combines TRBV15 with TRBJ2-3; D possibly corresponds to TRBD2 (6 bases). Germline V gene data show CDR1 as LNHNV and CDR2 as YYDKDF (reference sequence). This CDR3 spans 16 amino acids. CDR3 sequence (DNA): TGTGCCACCAGCAGGTCAGGAGGGAAGGACACAGATACGCATTATTTT. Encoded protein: CATSRSGGKDTDTHYF.

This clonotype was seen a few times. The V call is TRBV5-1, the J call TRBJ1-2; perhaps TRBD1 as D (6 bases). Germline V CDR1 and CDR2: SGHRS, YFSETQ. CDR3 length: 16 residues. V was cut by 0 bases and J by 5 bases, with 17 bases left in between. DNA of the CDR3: TGCGCCAGCAGCTTGGCCGGCTCGGGGGGCGAGTATGGCTACACCTTC. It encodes CASSLAGSGGEYGYTF.

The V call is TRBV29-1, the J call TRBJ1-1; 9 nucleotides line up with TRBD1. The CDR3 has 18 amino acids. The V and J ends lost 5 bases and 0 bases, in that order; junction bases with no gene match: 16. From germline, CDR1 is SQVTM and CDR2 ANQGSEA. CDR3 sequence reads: CSVLSRTGVRGLNTEAFF. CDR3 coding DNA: TGCAGCGTTCTCTCCCGGACAGGGGTGAGGGGTTTGAACACTGAAGCTTTCTTT. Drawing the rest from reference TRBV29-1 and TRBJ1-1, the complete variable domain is SAVISQKPSRDICQRGTSLTIQCQVDSQVTMMFWYRQQPGQSLTLIATANQGSEATYESGFVIDKFPISRPNLTFSTLTVSNMSPEDSSIYLCSVLSRTGVRGLNTEAFFGQGTRLTVV.

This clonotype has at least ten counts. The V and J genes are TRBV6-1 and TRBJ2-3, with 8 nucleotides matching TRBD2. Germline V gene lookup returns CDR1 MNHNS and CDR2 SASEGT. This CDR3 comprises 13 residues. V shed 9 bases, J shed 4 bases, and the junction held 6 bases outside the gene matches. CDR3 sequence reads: CASGRGVPDTQYF. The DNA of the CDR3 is TGTGCCAGTGGGCGGGGGGTACCAGATACGCAGTATTTT.

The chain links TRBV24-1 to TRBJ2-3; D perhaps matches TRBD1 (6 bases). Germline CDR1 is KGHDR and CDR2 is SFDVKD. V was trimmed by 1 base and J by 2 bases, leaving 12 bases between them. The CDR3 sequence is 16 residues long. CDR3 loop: CATSDLTDRYTDTQYF. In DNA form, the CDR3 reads TGTGCCACCAGTGATTTAACGGACAGATACACAGATACGCAGTATTTT.

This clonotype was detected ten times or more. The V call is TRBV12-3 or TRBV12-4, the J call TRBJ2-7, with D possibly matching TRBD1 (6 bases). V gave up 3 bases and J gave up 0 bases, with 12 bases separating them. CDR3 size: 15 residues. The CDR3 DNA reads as TGTGCCAGCAGTTTCTTGGACAGAGGCTCCTACGAGCAGTACTTC. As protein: CASSFLDRGSYEQYF.

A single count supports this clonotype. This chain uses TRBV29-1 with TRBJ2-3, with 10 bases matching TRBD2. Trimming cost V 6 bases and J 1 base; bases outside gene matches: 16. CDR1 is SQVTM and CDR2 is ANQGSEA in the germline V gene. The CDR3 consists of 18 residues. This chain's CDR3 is CSVCLIGTSASGTDTQYF. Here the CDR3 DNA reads TGCAGCGTCTGTTTGATCGGGACTAGCGCATCAGGCACAGATACGCAGTATTTT.

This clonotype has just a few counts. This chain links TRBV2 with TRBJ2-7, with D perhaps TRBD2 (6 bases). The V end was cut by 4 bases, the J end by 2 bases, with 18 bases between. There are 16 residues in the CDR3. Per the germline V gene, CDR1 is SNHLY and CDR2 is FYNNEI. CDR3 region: CASSVSGGLSPYEQYF. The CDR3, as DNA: TGTGCCAGCAGTGTGAGTGGGGGGTTGAGCCCCTACGAGCAGTACTTC. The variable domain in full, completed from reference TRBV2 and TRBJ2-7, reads EPEVTQTPSHQVTQMGQEVILRCVPISNHLYFYWYRQILGQKVEFLVSFYNNEISEKSEIFDDQFSVERPDGSNFTLKIRSTKLEDSAMYFCASSVSGGLSPYEQYFGPGTRLTVT.

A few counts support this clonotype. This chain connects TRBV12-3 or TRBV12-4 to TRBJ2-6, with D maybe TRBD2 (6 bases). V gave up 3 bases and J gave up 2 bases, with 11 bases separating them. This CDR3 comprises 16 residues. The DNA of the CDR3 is TGTGCCAGCAGTTTCTTAGGAGGGACTGGGGCCAACGTCCTGACTTTC. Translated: CASSFLGGTGANVLTF.

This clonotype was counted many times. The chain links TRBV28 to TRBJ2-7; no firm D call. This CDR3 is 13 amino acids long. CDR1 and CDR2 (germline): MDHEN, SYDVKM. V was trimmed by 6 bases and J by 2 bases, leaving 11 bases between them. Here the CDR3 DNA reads TGTGCCAGCAGGGGGAATCTGGCCTACGAGCAGTACTTC. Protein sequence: CASRGNLAYEQYF.

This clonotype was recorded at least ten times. This CDR3 reads CASNSGGGAGELFF. As DNA, the CDR3 is TGTGCCAGCAATAGCGGGGGGGGAGCCGGGGAGCTGTTTTTT. The rearrangement links TRBV28 to TRBJ2-2; 11 nucleotides match TRBD2. The CDR3 has 14 residues. V shed 7 bases, J shed 6 bases, and the junction held 4 bases outside the gene matches. CDR1 and CDR2 from the germline V gene are MDHEN and SYDVKM.

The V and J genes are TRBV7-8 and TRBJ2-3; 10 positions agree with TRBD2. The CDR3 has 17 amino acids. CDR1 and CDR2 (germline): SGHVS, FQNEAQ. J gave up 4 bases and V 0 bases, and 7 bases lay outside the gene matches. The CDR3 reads CASSLAPSGSGADTQYF. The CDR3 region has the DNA TGTGCCAGCAGCTTAGCGCCTAGCGGGAGCGGGGCAGATACGCAGTATTTT.

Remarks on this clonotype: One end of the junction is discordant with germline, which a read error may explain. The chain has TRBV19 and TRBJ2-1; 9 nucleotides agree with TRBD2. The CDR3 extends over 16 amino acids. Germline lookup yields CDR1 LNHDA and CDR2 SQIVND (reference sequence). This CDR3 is CASSIKLAGSYDEQFF. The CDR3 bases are TGCGCCAGTAGTATTAAACTAGCGGGTTCCTACGATGAGCAGTTCTTC.

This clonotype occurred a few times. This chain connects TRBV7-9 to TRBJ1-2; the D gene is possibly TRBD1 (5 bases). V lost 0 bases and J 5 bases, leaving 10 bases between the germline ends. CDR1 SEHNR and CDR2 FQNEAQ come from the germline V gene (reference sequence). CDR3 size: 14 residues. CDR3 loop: CASSLAAGTYGYTF. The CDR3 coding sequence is TGTGCCAGCAGCTTAGCGGCAGGGACGTATGGCTACACCTTC.

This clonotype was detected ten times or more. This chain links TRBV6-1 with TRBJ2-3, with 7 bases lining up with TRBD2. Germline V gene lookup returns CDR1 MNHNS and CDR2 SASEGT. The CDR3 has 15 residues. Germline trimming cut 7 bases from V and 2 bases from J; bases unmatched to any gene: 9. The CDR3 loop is CASTATQRDTDTQYF. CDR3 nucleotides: TGTGCCAGCACCGCCACTCAGCGGGACACAGATACGCAGTATTTT.